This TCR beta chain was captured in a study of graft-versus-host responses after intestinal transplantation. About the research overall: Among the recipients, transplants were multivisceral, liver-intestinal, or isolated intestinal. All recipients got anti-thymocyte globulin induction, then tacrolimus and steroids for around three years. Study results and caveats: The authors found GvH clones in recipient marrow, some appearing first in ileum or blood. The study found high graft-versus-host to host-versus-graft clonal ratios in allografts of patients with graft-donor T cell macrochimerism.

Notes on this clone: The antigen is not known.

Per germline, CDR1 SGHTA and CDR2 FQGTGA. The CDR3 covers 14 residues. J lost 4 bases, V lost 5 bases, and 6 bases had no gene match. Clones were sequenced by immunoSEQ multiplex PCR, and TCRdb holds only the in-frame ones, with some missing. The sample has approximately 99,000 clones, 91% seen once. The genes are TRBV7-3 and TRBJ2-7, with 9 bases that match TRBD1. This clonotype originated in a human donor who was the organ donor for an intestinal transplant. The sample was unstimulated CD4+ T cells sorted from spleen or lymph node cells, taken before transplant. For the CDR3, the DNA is TGTGCCAGCAGCGAGGGACAGGGAGTATACGAGCAGTACTTC. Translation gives CASSEGQGVYEQYF.